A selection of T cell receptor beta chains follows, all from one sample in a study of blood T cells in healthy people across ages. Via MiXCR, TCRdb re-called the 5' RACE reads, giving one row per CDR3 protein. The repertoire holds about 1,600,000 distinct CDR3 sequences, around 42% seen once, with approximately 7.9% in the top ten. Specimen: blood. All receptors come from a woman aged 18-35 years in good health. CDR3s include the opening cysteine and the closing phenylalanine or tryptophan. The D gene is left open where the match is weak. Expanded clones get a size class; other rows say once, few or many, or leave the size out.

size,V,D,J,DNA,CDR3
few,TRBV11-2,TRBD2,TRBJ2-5,TGTGCCAGCCAGCGGGTTGGCGGGAGGTTTCAGGAGACCCAGTACTTC,CASQRVGGRFQETQYF
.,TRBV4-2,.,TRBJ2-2,TGTGCCAGCAGCCAAGTCGGCGGGGAGCTGTTTTTT,CASSQVGGELFF
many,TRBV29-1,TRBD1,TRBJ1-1,TGCAGCGTTGAAGGGGGACAGGGTGAGGAGGTTCGAGCTTTCTTT,CSVEGGQGEEVRAFF
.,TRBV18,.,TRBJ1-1,TGTGCCAGCTCACCACAGGAGCGGATCTCTGAAGCTTTCTTT,CASSPQERISEAFF
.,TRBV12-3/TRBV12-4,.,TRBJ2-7,TGTGCCAGCACCTCGGACCTATTGACGGGGGAGCAGTACTTC,CASTSDLLTGEQYF
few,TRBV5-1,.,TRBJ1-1,TGCGCCAGCAGTCGCGGAGGTACGGTTGAAGCTTTCTTT,CASSRGGTVEAFF
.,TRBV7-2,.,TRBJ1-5,TGTGCCAGCAGCTTAGTGGGTGGGGGAGGCAATCAGCCCCAGCATTTT,CASSLVGGGGNQPQHF
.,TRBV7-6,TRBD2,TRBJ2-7,TGTGCCAGCAGCGCTAGCGGGGGGGGCTCCTACGAGCAGTACTTC,CASSASGGGSYEQYF
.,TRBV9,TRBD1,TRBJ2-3,TGTGCCAGCAGCACCGGACAGGTCACAGATACGCAGTATTTT,CASSTGQVTDTQYF
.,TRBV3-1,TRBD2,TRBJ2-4,TGTGCCAGCAGCCAAGGGACTAGCGGGACGGGCATTCAGTACTTC,CASSQGTSGTGIQYF
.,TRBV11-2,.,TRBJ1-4,TGTGCCAGCAGCTTAGATGCGGGACACGGGGCGAAACTGTTTTTT,CASSLDAGHGAKLFF
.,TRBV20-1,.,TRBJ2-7,TGCAGTGCTAGCGTCGGGACGGCCACCTACGAGCAGTACTTC,CSASVGTATYEQYF
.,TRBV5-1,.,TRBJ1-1,TGCGCCAGCAGCTTGGCCGGGTCCCCTGAAGCTTTCTTT,CASSLAGSPEAFF
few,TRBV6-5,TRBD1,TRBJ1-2,TGTGCCAGCAGTACACCCGGGACAGCCTCTAACTATGGCTACACCTTC,CASSTPGTASNYGYTF
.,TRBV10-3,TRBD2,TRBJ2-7,TGTGCCATCACAGCGGGAGGTCTCTACGAGCAGTACTTC,CAITAGGLYEQYF
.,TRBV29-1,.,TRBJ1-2,TGCAGCGGTGTGATCCTCAATGGCTACACCTTC,CSGVILNGYTF
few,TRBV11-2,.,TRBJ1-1,TGTGCCAGCAGCACTCAAGTTGCGGTGACTGAAGCTTTCTTT,CASSTQVAVTEAFF
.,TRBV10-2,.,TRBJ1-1,TGCGCCACACGGGCCCCGGGGGACACTGAAGCTTTCTTT,CATRAPGDTEAFF
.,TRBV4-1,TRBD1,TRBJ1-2,TGCGCCAGCAGCCATCTACAGGGGGACTATGGCTACACCTTC,CASSHLQGDYGYTF
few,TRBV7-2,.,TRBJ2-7,TGTGCCAGCAGCGAACAGGGATACGGCGAGCAGTACTTC,CASSEQGYGEQYF
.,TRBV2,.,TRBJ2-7,TGTGCCAGCATCGCTCGCGGCAACTCCTACGAGCAGTACTTC,CASIARGNSYEQYF
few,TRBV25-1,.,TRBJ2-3,TGTGCCACCTCTCCAGGGGGGGCAGATACGCAGTATTTT,CATSPGGADTQYF
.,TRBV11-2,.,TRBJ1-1,TGTGCCAGCAGCTTAGATCCAGGGGACGCCACTGAAGCTTTCTTT,CASSLDPGDATEAFF
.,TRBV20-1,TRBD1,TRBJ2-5,TGCAGTGCTAGAGATCAAGACAGGGGCGAGACCCAGTACTTC,CSARDQDRGETQYF
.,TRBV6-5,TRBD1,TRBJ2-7,TGTGCCAGCAGTTACTCGAATAGTGGGACAGGGGAAATTAATGAGCAGTACTTC,CASSYSNSGTGEINEQYF
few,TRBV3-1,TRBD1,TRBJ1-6,TGTGCCAGCAGCTCGAGGGGGCAATATAATTCACCCCTCCACTTT,CASSSRGQYNSPLHF
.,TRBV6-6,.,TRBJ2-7,TGTGCCAGCCGAGGGACATCGTACAATGAGCAGTACTTC,CASRGTSYNEQYF
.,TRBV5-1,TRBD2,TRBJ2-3,TGCGCCAGCAGCGTGGCGGGGGGGCCCAGAGATACGCAGTATTTT,CASSVAGGPRDTQYF
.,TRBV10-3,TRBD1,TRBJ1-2,TGTGCCATCAGGGGACAGGGGGTATATGGCTACACCTTC,CAIRGQGVYGYTF
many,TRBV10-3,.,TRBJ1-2,TGTGCCATCAGTGAAAAGGGAGACTATGGCTACACCTTC,CAISEKGDYGYTF